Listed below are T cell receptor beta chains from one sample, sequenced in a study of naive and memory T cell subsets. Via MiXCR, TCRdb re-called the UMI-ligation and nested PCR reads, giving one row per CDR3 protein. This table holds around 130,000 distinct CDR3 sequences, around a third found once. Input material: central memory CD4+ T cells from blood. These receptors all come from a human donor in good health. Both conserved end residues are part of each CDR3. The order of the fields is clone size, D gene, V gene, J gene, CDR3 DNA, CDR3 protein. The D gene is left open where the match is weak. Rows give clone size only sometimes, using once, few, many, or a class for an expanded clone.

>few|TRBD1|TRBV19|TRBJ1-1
TGTGCCAGTAGGAATTACAGGGGGCGAAGCCTCACTGAAGCTTTCTTT
CASRNYRGRSLTEAFF
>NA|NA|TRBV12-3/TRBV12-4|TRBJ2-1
TGTGCCAGCAGTTCGATGGGGAATGAGTTGTATGAGCAGTTCTTC
CASSSMGNELYEQFF
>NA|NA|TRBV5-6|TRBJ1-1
TGTGCCAGCAGTCTTTACGGAGCACGGGACACTGAAGCTTTCTTT
CASSLYGARDTEAFF
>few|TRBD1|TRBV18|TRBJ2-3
TGTGCCAGCTCATCGGGACAGGGTAGCACAGATACGCAGTATTTT
CASSSGQGSTDTQYF
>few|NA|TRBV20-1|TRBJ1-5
TGCAGTGCTAGAGGGGGCAATCAGCCCCAGCATTTT
CSARGGNQPQHF
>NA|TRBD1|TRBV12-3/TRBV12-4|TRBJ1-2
TGTGCCAGCACTAAAAGGACAGGGGCCAGATATAACTATGGCTACACCTTC
CASTKRTGARYNYGYTF
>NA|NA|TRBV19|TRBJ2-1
TGTGCCAGTAGTACGGGGCGGGACTACAATGAGCAGTTCTTC
CASSTGRDYNEQFF
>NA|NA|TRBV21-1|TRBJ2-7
TGTGCCAGCAGCAAAGCGGGGGTGAGGGGGGAGCCCCCCTACGAGCAGTACTTC
CASSKAGVRGEPPYEQYF
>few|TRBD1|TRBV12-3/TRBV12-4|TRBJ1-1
TGTGCCAGCAGTTTTGAGGGGGCTAGCACTGAAGCTTTCTTT
CASSFEGASTEAFF
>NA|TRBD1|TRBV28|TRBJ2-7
TGTGCCAGCAGTTTAAGTCAGGGGGCCGGGGAGCAGTACTTC
CASSLSQGAGEQYF
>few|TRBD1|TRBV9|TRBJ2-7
TGTGCCAGCAGTTTACGGGACAGCGGCGTCTACGAGCAGTACTTC
CASSLRDSGVYEQYF
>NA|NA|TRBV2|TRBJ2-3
TGTGCCAGCAGTGCCTCAACAGGGCGGACGCAGTATTTT
CASSASTGRTQYF
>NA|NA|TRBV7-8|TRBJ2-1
TGTGCCAGCAGCTTAGCGGGAGGAGGTCGTGAGCAGTTCTTC
CASSLAGGGREQFF
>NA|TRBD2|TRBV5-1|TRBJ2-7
TGCGCCAGCAGCTTGGAAGTGAGCGGGAGCTACGAGCAGTACTTC
CASSLEVSGSYEQYF
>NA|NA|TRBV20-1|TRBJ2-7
TGCAGTGCTACCGGGACCCAAACGGACGAGCAGTACTTC
CSATGTQTDEQYF
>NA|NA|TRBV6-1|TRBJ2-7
TGTGCCACCCTGTTTCAGGGATATACCTACGAGCAGTACTTC
CATLFQGYTYEQYF
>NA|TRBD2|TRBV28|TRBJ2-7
TGTGCCAGCAGTCCTAGACTAGCGGGGACGTCAGGCGAGCAGTACTTC
CASSPRLAGTSGEQYF
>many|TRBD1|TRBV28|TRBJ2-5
TGTGCCAGCAGTTCCACATGGGACAGCCAAGAGACCCAGTACTTC
CASSSTWDSQETQYF
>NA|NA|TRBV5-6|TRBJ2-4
TGTGCCAGCAGCGAAGTCCATCTCAAAAACATTCAGTACTTC
CASSEVHLKNIQYF
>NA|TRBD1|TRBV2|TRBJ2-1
TGTGCCAGCAGAGCTAACAGGGGGAATGAGCAGTTCTTC
CASRANRGNEQFF
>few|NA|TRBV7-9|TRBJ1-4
TGTGCCAGCAGCTTAGCCGGCATAGTTAATGAAAAACTGTTTTTT
CASSLAGIVNEKLFF
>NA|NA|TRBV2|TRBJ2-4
TGTGCCAGCAGCGAACAGAGACTAGCCAAAAACATTCAGTACTTC
CASSEQRLAKNIQYF
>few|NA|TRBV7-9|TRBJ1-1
TGTGCCAGCAGATATTTGCTCTCTGAAGCTTTCTTT
CASRYLLSEAFF
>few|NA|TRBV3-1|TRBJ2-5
TGTGCCAGCAGCCAAGAGGGCCTCCAAGAGACCCAGTACTTC
CASSQEGLQETQYF
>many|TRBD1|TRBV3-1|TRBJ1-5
TGTGCCAGCAGCCCGGGGACAGGCAATCAGCCCCAGCATTTT
CASSPGTGNQPQHF
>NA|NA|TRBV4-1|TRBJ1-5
TGCGCCAGCAGCCAAGACCGGGGCACCTCTAGCAATCAGCCCCCGCATTTT
CASSQDRGTSSNQPPHF
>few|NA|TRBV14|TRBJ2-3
TGTGCCAGCAGCCAAGATAAGGGGTCAGGCTCCCCCACAGATACGCAGTATTTT
CASSQDKGSGSPTDTQYF
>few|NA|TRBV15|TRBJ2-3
TGTGCCACCACCCGAGTCCCTAGCACAGATACGCAGTATTTT
CATTRVPSTDTQYF
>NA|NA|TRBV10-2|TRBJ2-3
TGCGCCAGCAGTTTCACAGGACTTAGCACAGATACGCAGTATTTT
CASSFTGLSTDTQYF
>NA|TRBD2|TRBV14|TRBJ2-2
TGTGCCAGCAGCAAGTCCCTCCTAGCGGTAAACACCGGGGAGCTGTTTTTT
CASSKSLLAVNTGELFF
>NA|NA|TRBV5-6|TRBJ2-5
TGTGCCAGCAGCTTGGGGACAGCCCAAGAGACCCAGTACTTC
CASSLGTAQETQYF
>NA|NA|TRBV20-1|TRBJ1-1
TGCAGTGCCCCGATCCCGGGAGAGACTGAAGCTTTCTTT
CSAPIPGETEAFF
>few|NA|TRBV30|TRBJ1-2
TGTGCCTGGAGTCCCCTAGGGCCCCAAAGGGCTGGCTATGGCTACACCTTC
CAWSPLGPQRAGYGYTF
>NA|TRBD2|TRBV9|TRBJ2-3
TGTGCCAGCAGCGTAGGTCCCAGCGGGAGTGATACGCAGTATTTT
CASSVGPSGSDTQYF
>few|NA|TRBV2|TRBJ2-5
TGTGCCAGCAGGTCTCTAGAGACCCAGTACTTC
CASRSLETQYF
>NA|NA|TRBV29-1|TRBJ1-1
TGCAGCTCCCGCGAGGGGAACACTGAAGCTTTCTTT
CSSREGNTEAFF
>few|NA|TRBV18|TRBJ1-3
TGTGCCAGCTCACCACCTTCTCGGAGCTCCGGAAACACCATATATTTT
CASSPPSRSSGNTIYF
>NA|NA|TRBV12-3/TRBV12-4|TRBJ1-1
TGTGCCAGCAGCCCCTCTTTCACTGAAGCTTTCTTT
CASSPSFTEAFF
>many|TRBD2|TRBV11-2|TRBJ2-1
TGTGCCAGCAGCTTAGATAGGGCGACTAGCGGGATTTGGTACAATGAGCAGTTCTTC
CASSLDRATSGIWYNEQFF
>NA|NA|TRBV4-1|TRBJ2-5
TGCGCCAGCAGCCTAACCGGGACGTGGCAAGAGACCCAGTACTTC
CASSLTGTWQETQYF
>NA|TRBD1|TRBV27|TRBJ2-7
TGTGCCAGCAGTTTATCGAGGGACAGGCTCTACGAGCAGTACTTC
CASSLSRDRLYEQYF
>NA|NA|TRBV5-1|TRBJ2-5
TGCGCCAGCAGCTCCGGGACACCGCAAGAGACCCAGTACTTC
CASSSGTPQETQYF
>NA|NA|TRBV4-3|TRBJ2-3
TGCGCCAGCAGCGACATAGCGTCTAGCGAAGGTTATACGCAGTATTTT
CASSDIASSEGYTQYF
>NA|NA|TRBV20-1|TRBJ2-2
TGCAGTGCTAGACCTGCGAACGAGGGGCCCGGGGAGCTGTTTTTT
CSARPANEGPGELFF
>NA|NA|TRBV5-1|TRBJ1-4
TGCGCCAGCAGCTTGACGAGACAGGCGAATGAAAAACTGTTTTTT
CASSLTRQANEKLFF
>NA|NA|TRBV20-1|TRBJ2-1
TGCAGTGCTGGGTCCTTGGGGGGAAAAGCTAGTGAGCAGTTCTTC
CSAGSLGGKASEQFF
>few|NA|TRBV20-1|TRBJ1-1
TGCAGTGCTCCAACCAGACAGATGAACACTGAAGCTTTCTTT
CSAPTRQMNTEAFF
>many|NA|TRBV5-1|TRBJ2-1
TGCGCCAGCAGCTTCCCCTCGGACTCCTACAATGAGCAGTTCTTC
CASSFPSDSYNEQFF
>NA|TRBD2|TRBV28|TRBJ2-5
TGTGCCAGCAGTCGTCAGCGGGACGCGCTGTACTTC
CASSRQRDALYF
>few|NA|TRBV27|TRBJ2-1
TGTGCCAGCAGTTTACAGATCATTGATGAGCAGTTCTTC
CASSLQIIDEQFF
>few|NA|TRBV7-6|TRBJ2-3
TGTGCCAGCGCACTTAGCTCACCCACAGATACGCAGTATTTT
CASALSSPTDTQYF
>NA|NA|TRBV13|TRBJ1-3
TGTGCCAGCAGCCCGCTCGGGAGGGGCCGGTCTGGAAACACCATATATTTT
CASSPLGRGRSGNTIYF
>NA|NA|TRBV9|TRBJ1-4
TGTGCCAGCAGCGTAGATGTGAGACAAGGGGAAAAACTGTTTTTT
CASSVDVRQGEKLFF
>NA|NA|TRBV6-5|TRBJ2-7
TGTGCCAGCTGGGACGGGGTAATCTACGAGCAGTACTTC
CASWDGVIYEQYF
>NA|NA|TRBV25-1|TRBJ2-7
TGTGCCAGCACCCCAGACTACGAGCAGTACTTC
CASTPDYEQYF
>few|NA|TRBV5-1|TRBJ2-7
TGCGCCAGCAGCCCCGTCCCGGGGTCCTACGAGCAGTACTTC
CASSPVPGSYEQYF
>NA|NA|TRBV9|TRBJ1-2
TGTGCCAGCAGCGTAACCCCAGGGGAGGCCTATGGCTACACCTTC
CASSVTPGEAYGYTF
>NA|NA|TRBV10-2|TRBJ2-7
TGCGCCAGCAGTTCCCCCGTAAGAACCTACGAGCAGTACTTC
CASSSPVRTYEQYF
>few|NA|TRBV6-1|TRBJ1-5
TGTGCCAGCACCAGGGAGTACCAGCCCCAGCATTTT
CASTREYQPQHF